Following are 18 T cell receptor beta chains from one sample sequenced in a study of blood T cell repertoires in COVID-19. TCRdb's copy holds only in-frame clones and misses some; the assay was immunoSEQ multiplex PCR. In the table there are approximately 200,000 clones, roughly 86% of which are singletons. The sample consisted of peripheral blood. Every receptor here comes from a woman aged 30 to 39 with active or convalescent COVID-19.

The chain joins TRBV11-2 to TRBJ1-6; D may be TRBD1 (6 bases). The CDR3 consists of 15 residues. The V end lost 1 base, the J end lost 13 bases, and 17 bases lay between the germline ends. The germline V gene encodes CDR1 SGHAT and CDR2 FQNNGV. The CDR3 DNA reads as TGTGCCAGCAGCTTAGGACCGGGACATTCAAGGCCCCTCCACTTT. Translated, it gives CASSLGPGHSRPLHF.

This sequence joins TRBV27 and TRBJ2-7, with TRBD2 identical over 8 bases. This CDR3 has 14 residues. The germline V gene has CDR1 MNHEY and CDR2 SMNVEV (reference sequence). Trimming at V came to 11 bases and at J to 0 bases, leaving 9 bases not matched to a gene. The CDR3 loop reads CASRSGTSSYEQYF. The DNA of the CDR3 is TGTGCCTCCCGCTCCGGGACTAGCTCCTACGAGCAGTACTTC.

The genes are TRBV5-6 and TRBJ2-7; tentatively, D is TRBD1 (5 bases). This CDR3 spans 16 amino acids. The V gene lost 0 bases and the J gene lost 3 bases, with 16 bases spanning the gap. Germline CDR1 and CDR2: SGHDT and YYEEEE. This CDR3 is CASSLGAGMVNYEQYF. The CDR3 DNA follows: TGTGCCAGCAGCTTGGGGGCAGGGATGGTAAACTACGAGCAGTACTTC.

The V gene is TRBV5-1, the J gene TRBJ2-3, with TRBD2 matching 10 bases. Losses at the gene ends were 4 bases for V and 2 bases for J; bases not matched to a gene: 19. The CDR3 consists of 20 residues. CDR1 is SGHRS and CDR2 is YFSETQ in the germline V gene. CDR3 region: CASSHLRQEGSGRYTDTQYF. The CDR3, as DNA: TGCGCCAGCAGCCATCTCCGCCAAGAGGGTAGCGGGAGGTACACAGATACGCAGTATTTT.

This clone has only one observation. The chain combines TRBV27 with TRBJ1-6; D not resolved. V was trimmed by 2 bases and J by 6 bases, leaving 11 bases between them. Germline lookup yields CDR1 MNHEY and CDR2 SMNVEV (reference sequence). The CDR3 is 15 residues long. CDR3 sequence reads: CASSLVTELNSPLHF. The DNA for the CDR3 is TGTGCCAGCAGTTTAGTTACAGAACTTAATTCACCCCTCCACTTT.

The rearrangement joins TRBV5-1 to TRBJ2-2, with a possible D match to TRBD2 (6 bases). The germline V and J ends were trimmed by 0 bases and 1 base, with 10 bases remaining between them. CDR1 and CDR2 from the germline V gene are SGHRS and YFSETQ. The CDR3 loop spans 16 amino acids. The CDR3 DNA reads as TGCGCCAGCAGCTTGGTGGGGGGATTGAACACCGGGGAGCTGTTTTTT. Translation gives CASSLVGGLNTGELFF.

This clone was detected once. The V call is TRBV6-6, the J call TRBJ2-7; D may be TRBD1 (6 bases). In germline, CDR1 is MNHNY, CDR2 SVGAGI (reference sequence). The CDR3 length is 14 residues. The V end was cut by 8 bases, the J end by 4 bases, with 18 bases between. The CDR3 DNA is TGTGCCAGCGGAGCCCTACAGGGCCCATACGAGCAGTACTTC. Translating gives CASGALQGPYEQYF.

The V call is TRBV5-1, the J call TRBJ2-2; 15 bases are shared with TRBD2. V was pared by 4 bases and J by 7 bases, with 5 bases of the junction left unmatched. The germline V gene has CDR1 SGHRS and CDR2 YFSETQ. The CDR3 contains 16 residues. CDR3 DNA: TGCGCCAGCAGCCCAGGACTAGCGGGAGGGATCGGGGAGCTGTTTTTT. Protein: CASSPGLAGGIGELFF.

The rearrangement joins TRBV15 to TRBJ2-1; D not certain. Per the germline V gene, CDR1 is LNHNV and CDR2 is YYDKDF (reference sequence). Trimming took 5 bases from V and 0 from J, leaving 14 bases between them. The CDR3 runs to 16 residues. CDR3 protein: CATSPQDLSSYNEQFF. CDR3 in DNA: TGTGCCACCAGCCCACAAGACTTGAGCTCCTACAATGAGCAGTTCTTC.

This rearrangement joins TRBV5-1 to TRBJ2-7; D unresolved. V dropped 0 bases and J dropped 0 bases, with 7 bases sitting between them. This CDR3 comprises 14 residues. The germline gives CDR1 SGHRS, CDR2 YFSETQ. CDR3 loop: CASSLAGLSYEQYF. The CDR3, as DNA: TGCGCCAGCAGCTTGGCAGGCCTCTCCTACGAGCAGTACTTC.

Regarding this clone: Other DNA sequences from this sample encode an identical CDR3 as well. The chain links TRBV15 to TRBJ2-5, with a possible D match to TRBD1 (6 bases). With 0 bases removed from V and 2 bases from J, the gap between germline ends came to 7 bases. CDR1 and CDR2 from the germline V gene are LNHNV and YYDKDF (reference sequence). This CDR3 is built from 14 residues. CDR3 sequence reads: CATSRDRGQETQYF. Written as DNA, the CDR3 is TGTGCCACCAGCAGAGACAGGGGACAAGAGACCCAGTACTTC.

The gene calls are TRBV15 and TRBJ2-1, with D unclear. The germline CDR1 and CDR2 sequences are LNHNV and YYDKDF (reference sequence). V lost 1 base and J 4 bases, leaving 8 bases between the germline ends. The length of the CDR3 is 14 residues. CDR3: CATSRGERYNEQFF. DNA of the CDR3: TGTGCCACCAGCAGAGGAGAGCGTTACAATGAGCAGTTCTTC.

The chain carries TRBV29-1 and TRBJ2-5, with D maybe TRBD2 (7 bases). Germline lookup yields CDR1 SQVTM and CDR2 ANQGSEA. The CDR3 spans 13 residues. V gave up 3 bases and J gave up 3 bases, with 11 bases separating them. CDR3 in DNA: TGCAGCGTTGATGGGAGGGGGAAAGAGACCCAGTACTTC. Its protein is CSVDGRGKETQYF.

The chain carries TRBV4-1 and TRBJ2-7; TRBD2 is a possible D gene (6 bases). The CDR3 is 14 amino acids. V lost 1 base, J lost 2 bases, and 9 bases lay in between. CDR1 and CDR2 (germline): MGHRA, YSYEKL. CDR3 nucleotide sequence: TGCGCCAGCAGCCAAGGGGACTTGACCTACGAGCAGTACTTC. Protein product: CASSQGDLTYEQYF.

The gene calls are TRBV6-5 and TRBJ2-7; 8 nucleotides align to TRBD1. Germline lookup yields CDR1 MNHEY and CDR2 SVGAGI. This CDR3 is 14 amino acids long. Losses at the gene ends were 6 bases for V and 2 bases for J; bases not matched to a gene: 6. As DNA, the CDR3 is TGTGCCAGCAGCCGCGGGACAGGCACCTACGAGCAGTACTTC. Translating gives CASSRGTGTYEQYF.

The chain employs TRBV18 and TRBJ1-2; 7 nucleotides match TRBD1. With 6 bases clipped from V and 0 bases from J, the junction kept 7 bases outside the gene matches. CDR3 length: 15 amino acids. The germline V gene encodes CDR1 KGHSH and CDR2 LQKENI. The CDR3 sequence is CASSTMGTANYGYTF. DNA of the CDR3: TGTGCCAGCTCTACCATGGGGACAGCTAACTATGGCTACACCTTC.

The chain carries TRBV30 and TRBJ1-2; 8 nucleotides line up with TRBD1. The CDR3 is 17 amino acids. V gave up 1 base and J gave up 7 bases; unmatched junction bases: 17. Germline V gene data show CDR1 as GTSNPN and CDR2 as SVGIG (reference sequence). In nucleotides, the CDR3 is TGTGCCTGGAGTGAGTGGTCCCCCGGCCAGGGGGCGAGTGGCTACACCTTC. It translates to CAWSEWSPGQGASGYTF.

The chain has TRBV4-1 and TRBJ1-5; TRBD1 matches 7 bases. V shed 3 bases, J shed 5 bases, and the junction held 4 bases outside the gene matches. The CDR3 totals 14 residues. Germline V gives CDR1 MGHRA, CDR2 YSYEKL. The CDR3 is CASSHGQEYQPQHF. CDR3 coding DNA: TGCGCCAGCAGCCACGGACAGGAGTATCAGCCCCAGCATTTT.